A single sample gave rise to the 18 T cell receptor beta chains below, sequenced in a study of early T cells in non-severe SARS-CoV-2 infection. One entry per CDR3 protein, called by TCRdb with MiXCR from the 5' RACE reads. Of fewer than 130,000 distinct CDR3 sequences detected, around 12% appear once; the ten largest clones hold 3% to 4.5%. The sample here was whole blood, taken at baseline. The receptors come from an adult who was a healthcare worker with PCR-confirmed SARS-CoV-2 infection or an uninfected control (not recorded which).

The chain employs TRBV28 and TRBJ1-5, with TRBD1 identical over 8 bases. V lost 4 bases and J lost 1; bases outside the gene matches: 21. This CDR3 has 21 residues. Germline-derived CDR1 and CDR2 are MDHEN and SYDVKM. DNA of the CDR3: TGTGCCAGCAGTTCCCCACCCCGCACAGGGGGAGGGTCGTGGAGCAATCAGCCCCAGCATTTT. Amino acids: CASSSPPRTGGGSWSNQPQHF.

This chain uses TRBV18 with TRBJ2-1; 7 positions agree with TRBD2. This CDR3 is built from 15 residues. Germline CDR1 reads KGHSH; CDR2 reads LQKENI. J gave up 12 bases and V 5 bases, and 16 bases lay outside the gene matches. The CDR3 region is CASSREGRPYNRQFF. The CDR3, as DNA: TGTGCCAGCTCAAGGGAGGGACGACCTTACAATCGGCAGTTCTTC.

This clonotype has only a few counts. The CDR3 DNA follows: TGTGCCAGCAGCCAAGGGGACAGGGCGGGCAATCAGCCCCAGCATTTT. Protein: CASSQGDRAGNQPQHF. The rearrangement joins TRBV3-1 to TRBJ1-5, with 9 bases lining up with TRBD1. V lost 1 base and J lost 2; bases outside the gene matches: 3. The CDR3 length is 16 residues. Germline V gives CDR1 LGHDT, CDR2 YNNKEL (reference sequence). Supplemented by reference TRBV3-1 and TRBJ1-5, the full variable domain reads DTAVSQTPKYLVTQMGNDKSIKCEQNLGHDTMYWYKQDSKKFLKIMFSYNNKELIINETVPNRFSPKSPDKAHLNLHINSLELGDSAVYFCASSQGDRAGNQPQHFGDGTRLSIL.

The chain combines TRBV20-1 with TRBJ1-2; D gene unclear. Trimming left V 4 bases short and J 6 bases short, with 3 bases between. This CDR3 has 9 residues. Germline values: CDR1 DFQATT, CDR2 SNEGSKA (reference sequence). The CDR3 region has the DNA TGCAGTGCTACCGATGGCTACACCTTC. Residues: CSATDGYTF.

J is TRBJ1-1 and V is TRBV3-1; D gene ambiguous. V was pared by 2 bases and J by 4 bases, with 11 bases between. CDR1 is LGHDT and CDR2 is YNNKEL in the germline V gene (reference sequence). CDR3 length equals 14 residues. In DNA form, the CDR3 reads TGTGCCAGCAGCCAATTTCTTGGGGTCACTGAAGCTTTCTTT. Translating it yields CASSQFLGVTEAFF.

The rearrangement uses TRBV2 and TRBJ2-3, with 7 bases that match TRBD2. J was trimmed by 3 bases and V by 4 bases; bases with no gene match: 4. This CDR3 has 14 residues. Germline V CDR1 and CDR2: SNHLY, FYNNEI. The CDR3 protein is CASSVGLGTDTQYF. The CDR3 DNA reads TGTGCCAGCAGTGTCGGACTAGGGACAGATACGCAGTATTTT.

The rearrangement links TRBV6-6 to TRBJ2-7, with 14 bases matching TRBD2. The germline gives CDR1 MNHNY, CDR2 SVGAGI (reference sequence). This CDR3 is built from 16 residues. V trimming: 6 bases; J trimming: 4 bases; junction bases outside the gene matches: 8. CDR3 loop: CASSSSGTSGSYEQYF. The CDR3 coding sequence is TGTGCCAGCAGCTCGTCTGGGACTAGCGGGAGTTACGAGCAGTACTTC.

This sequence joins TRBV20-1 and TRBJ2-3, with unresolved D. Germline CDR1 and CDR2: DFQATT and SNEGSKA (reference sequence). Trimming stripped 5 bases from V and 6 bases from J, with 9 bases between. The CDR3 has 11 amino acids. Written as DNA, the CDR3 is TGCAGTGCTGGTCCTCGGGATACGCAGTATTTT. Encoded protein: CSAGPRDTQYF.

This clonotype was seen ten or more times. J is TRBJ2-5 and V is TRBV10-3, with D perhaps TRBD1 or TRBD2 (5 bases each). Per the germline V gene, CDR1 is ENHRY and CDR2 is SYGVKD. The CDR3 spans 13 residues. V was shortened by 2 bases and J by 3 bases, with 7 bases between the two germline ends. DNA of the CDR3: TGTGCCATCAGTGAGATGGGGGAAGAGACCCAGTACTTC. Encoded protein: CAISEMGEETQYF.

This clonotype occurred a few times. The rearrangement uses TRBV5-1 and TRBJ2-7; 7 nucleotides align to TRBD2. V trimming: 3 bases; J trimming: 5 bases; junction bases outside the gene matches: 8. In germline, CDR1 is SGHRS, CDR2 YFSETQ. CDR3 length equals 14 residues. The CDR3 DNA reads as TGCGCCAGCAGCTCCTTGAGCGGGGAGGACGAGCAGTACTTC. Translating it yields CASSSLSGEDEQYF.

J is TRBJ2-5 and V is TRBV27, with TRBD1 matching over 8 bases. The trim removed 3 bases at V and 5 bases at J, leaving 5 bases unmatched. This CDR3 has 14 amino acids. CDR1 and CDR2 (germline): MNHEY, SMNVEV (reference sequence). The CDR3 DNA sequence: TGTGCCAGCAGTTTCGGACAGGGCTGGGAGACCCAGTACTTC. This sequence encodes CASSFGQGWETQYF.

The CDR3 region is CASSLISSGANVLTF. CDR3 sequence (DNA): TGTGCCAGCTCACTGATTAGCTCTGGGGCCAACGTCCTGACTTTC. The V call is TRBV18, the J call TRBJ2-6; D uncertain. V was clipped by 4 bases and J by 0 bases, with 7 bases between them. CDR1 is KGHSH, CDR2 LQKENI, per germline. The CDR3 consists of 15 residues.

This clonotype was observed a few times. V and J are TRBV11-3 and TRBJ1-4; 9 bases line up with TRBD1. CDR3 length: 15 residues. Germline CDR1 SGHNT, CDR2 YENEEA. The trim removed 2 bases at V and 4 bases at J, leaving 2 bases unmatched. CDR3 nucleotide sequence: TGTGCCAGCAGCTTACCGACAGGGGGTAATGAAAAACTGTTTTTT. Translating it yields CASSLPTGGNEKLFF.

This chain connects TRBV2 to TRBJ2-2; the D gene is possibly TRBD2 (6 bases). CDR3 size: 15 residues. In germline, CDR1 is SNHLY, CDR2 FYNNEI. Trimming left V 5 bases short and J 1 base short, with 11 bases between. As DNA, the CDR3 is TGTGCCAGCAGTAGGGGACTTCAGAACACCGGGGAGCTGTTTTTT. It encodes CASSRGLQNTGELFF.

CDR3 residues: CASSRSRGAVAEAFF. The CDR3 DNA reads as TGTGCCAGCAGCCGCAGCCGCGGGGCGGTGGCTGAAGCTTTCTTT. This rearrangement joins TRBV11-2 to TRBJ1-1; D possibly corresponds to TRBD1 (5 bases). V was pared by 5 bases and J by 6 bases, with 19 bases between. CDR1 and CDR2 (germline): SGHAT, FQNNGV. The CDR3 is made up of 15 amino acids.

In this sample, this clonotype turned up a few times. The rearrangement joins TRBV6-5 to TRBJ1-1; TRBD1 might be the D (5 bases). Germline V gene sequence: CDR1 MNHEY, CDR2 SVGAGI. With 3 bases removed from V and 4 bases from J, the gap between germline ends came to 15 bases. The CDR3 totals 15 residues. CDR3 coding DNA: TGTGCCAGCAGTTATCTGGCAGGGACGGGCACTGAAGCTTTCTTT. This encodes CASSYLAGTGTEAFF.

This clonotype was counted many times. The chain carries TRBV6-4 and TRBJ2-2; 7 bases are shared with TRBD2. After removal of 5 bases from V and 2 bases from J, the junction contained 5 bases not matched to a gene. The CDR3 covers 15 residues. Germline CDR1 and CDR2: MRHNA and SNTAGT. Here the CDR3 reads CASSRSGANTGELFF. The CDR3 bases are TGTGCCAGCAGTCGGAGCGGGGCTAACACCGGGGAGCTGTTTTTT.

The rearrangement uses TRBV7-9 and TRBJ1-1; no clear D gene. Germline CDR1 reads SEHNR; CDR2 reads FQNEAQ (reference sequence). This CDR3 has 12 amino acids. V gave up 6 bases and J gave up 1 base, with 6 bases separating them. DNA of the CDR3: TGTGCCAGCAGGGCGGCGAACACTGAAGCTTTCTTT. It encodes CASRAANTEAFF.